The 24 T cell receptor beta chains listed next were all sequenced from one sample in a study of early T cells in non-severe SARS-CoV-2 infection. One entry per CDR3 protein, called by TCRdb with MiXCR from the 5' RACE reads. The table lists approximately 66,000 distinct CDR3 sequences, around 13% of them singletons. Sequences were obtained from whole blood. Receptor source: an adult who was a healthcare worker with PCR-confirmed SARS-CoV-2 infection or an uninfected control (not recorded which).

This clonotype was detected once. The chain combines TRBV29-1 with TRBJ2-7; a possible D gene is TRBD1 (5 bases). There are 12 residues in the CDR3. V was pared by 3 bases and J by 6 bases, with 12 bases between. Germline V lookup: CDR1 SQVTM, CDR2 ANQGSEA. CDR3 amino acids: CSVEDTPGEQYF. The CDR3 DNA sequence: TGCAGCGTTGAGGACACGCCTGGCGAGCAGTACTTC.

This clonotype was observed a handful of times. This rearrangement joins TRBV20-1 to TRBJ1-2; D gene unclear. CDR1 DFQATT and CDR2 SNEGSKA come from the germline V gene (reference sequence). The germline V and J ends were trimmed by 1 base and 4 bases, with 10 bases remaining between them. The CDR3 runs to 13 residues. This chain's CDR3 is CSARASVGYGYTF. CDR3 in DNA: TGCAGTGCTAGAGCGTCGGTGGGCTATGGCTACACCTTC.

The chain has TRBV20-1 and TRBJ1-5, with a tentative D call TRBD1 (6 bases). V lost 6 bases, J lost 1 base, and 13 bases lay in between. CDR3 length: 14 residues. The germline V gene encodes CDR1 DFQATT and CDR2 SNEGSKA (reference sequence). CDR3 region: CSATTGYSNQPQHF. For the CDR3, the DNA is TGCAGTGCAACCACAGGGTACAGCAATCAGCCCCAGCATTTT.

The J gene is TRBJ1-2, the V gene TRBV7-9; D not certain. Per the germline V gene, CDR1 is SEHNR and CDR2 is FQNEAQ (reference sequence). CDR3 length equals 12 residues. Trimming cost V 5 bases and J 4 bases, with 8 bases left between them. The CDR3 DNA follows: TGTGCCAGCAGCGAGGGAGGCTATGGCTACACCTTC. It yields the protein CASSEGGYGYTF. The variable domain in full, completed from reference TRBV7-9 and TRBJ1-2, reads DTGVSQNPRHKITKRGQNVTFRCDPISEHNRLYWYRQTLGQGPEFLTYFQNEAQLEKSRLLSDRFSAERPKGSFSTLEIQRTEQGDSAMYLCASSEGGYGYTFGSGTRLTVV.

This clonotype was counted between two and nine times. This sequence joins TRBV2 and TRBJ1-1, with D perhaps TRBD1 (5 bases). The CDR3 covers 14 residues. Deletions cut 7 bases from V and 1 base from J, with 13 bases between. In germline, CDR1 is SNHLY, CDR2 FYNNEI. The CDR3 DNA reads TGTGCCAGCACCCAAGCCAGGGCGAACACTGAAGCTTTCTTT. Translated, it gives CASTQARANTEAFF.

CDR3 residues: CASSKEVPGQSYEQYF. CDR3 in DNA: TGTGCCAGCAGCAAAGAAGTCCCAGGGCAATCCTACGAGCAGTACTTC. The J gene is TRBJ2-7, the V gene TRBV21-1; the table calls TRBD2, which could not be checked here. TRBV21-1 is an annotated pseudogene. This CDR3 is 16 amino acids long.

This clonotype appeared a few times. The chain recombines TRBV20-1 with TRBJ1-6, with TRBD1 matching 8 bases. Trimming at V came to 5 bases and at J to 7 bases, leaving 10 bases not matched to a gene. Germline V lookup: CDR1 DFQATT, CDR2 SNEGSKA (reference sequence). This CDR3 contains 15 residues. The CDR3 sequence: CSAQLDRGRNSPLHF. In DNA form, the CDR3 reads TGCAGTGCTCAACTCGACAGGGGTAGAAATTCACCCCTCCACTTT.

This clonotype showed up many times. The chain joins TRBV18 to TRBJ2-5; possible D gene TRBD1, 5 bases. The CDR3 runs to 13 residues. Per germline, CDR1 KGHSH and CDR2 LQKENI. V dropped 4 bases and J dropped 2 bases, with 8 bases sitting between them. The CDR3 spells CASSLDIQETQYF. CDR3 nucleotides: TGTGCCAGCTCACTGGACATACAAGAGACCCAGTACTTC.

This clonotype was seen ten or more times. V usage is TRBV5-1 and J usage is TRBJ1-1, with a possible D match to TRBD1 (6 bases). CDR1 and CDR2 from the germline V gene are SGHRS and YFSETQ. Trimming stripped 0 bases from V and 0 bases from J, with 6 bases between. The CDR3 length is 14 residues. The CDR3 reads CASSLEGVNTEAFF. In DNA form, the CDR3 reads TGCGCCAGCAGCTTGGAGGGGGTGAACACTGAAGCTTTCTTT.

Many counts were recorded for this clonotype. In DNA, the CDR3 is TGCAGTGCTGACGGGACGGCTTATAGCACAGATACGCAGTATTTT. As protein: CSADGTAYSTDTQYF. The chain combines TRBV20-1 with TRBJ2-3, with D tentatively TRBD1 or TRBD2 (5 bases each). The CDR3 sequence is 15 residues long. Trimming left V 5 bases short and J 0 bases short, with 15 bases between. Germline V lookup: CDR1 DFQATT, CDR2 SNEGSKA (reference sequence).

This chain uses TRBV7-8 with TRBJ1-3; D perhaps matches TRBD1 (5 bases). The CDR3 consists of 14 residues. Germline lookup yields CDR1 SGHVS and CDR2 FQNEAQ. V lost 5 bases and J lost 0, with 8 bases in between. The CDR3 loop is CASSLTASGNTIYF. The CDR3 region has the DNA TGTGCCAGCAGCCTGACAGCCTCTGGAAACACCATATATTTT.

The chain is built from TRBV2 and TRBJ2-3; no clear D. Germline CDR1 reads SNHLY; CDR2 reads FYNNEI. CDR3 size: 17 residues. Trimming removed 2 bases at V and 0 bases at J, with 15 bases between. The CDR3 nucleotides read TGTGCCAGCAGTGAAATGAGGCGAGCTCAGAGCACAGATACGCAGTATTTT. Its protein is CASSEMRRAQSTDTQYF.

The V call is TRBV6-2 or TRBV6-3, the J call TRBJ2-5; the match to TRBD2 covers 8 bases. CDR1 and CDR2 from the germline V gene are MNHEY and SVGEGT. Trimming took 6 bases from V and 3 from J; bases not matched to a gene: 3. The CDR3 has 13 amino acids. CDR3 residues: CASRRGVEETQYF. In DNA, the CDR3 is TGTGCCAGCAGGCGGGGGGTGGAAGAGACCCAGTACTTC.

This clonotype was counted ten times or more. The CDR3 sequence: CSARAGTGGYNEQFF. The CDR3 nucleotides read TGCAGTGCTAGAGCCGGGACAGGGGGCTACAATGAGCAGTTCTTC. The rearrangement uses TRBV20-1 and TRBJ2-1; 11 bases line up with TRBD1. The length of the CDR3 is 15 residues. Germline CDR1 reads DFQATT; CDR2 reads SNEGSKA (reference sequence). Unmatched junction bases numbered 2, after V lost 1 base and J lost 3 bases.

This rearrangement joins TRBV29-1 to TRBJ2-7; TRBD1 might be the D (6 bases). The germline V and J ends were trimmed by 7 bases and 1 base, with 14 bases remaining between them. The germline V gene has CDR1 SQVTM and CDR2 ANQGSEA. CDR3 length equals 13 residues. This CDR3 is CSAKDGQSYEQYF. The CDR3 coding sequence is TGCAGCGCGAAGGACGGACAGTCCTACGAGCAGTACTTC.

There are many counts of this clonotype. The chain combines TRBV20-1 with TRBJ1-2; D ambiguous. Trimming cost V 4 bases and J 0 bases, with 18 bases left between them. The CDR3 extends over 16 amino acids. The germline V gene has CDR1 DFQATT and CDR2 SNEGSKA (reference sequence). The CDR3 coding sequence is TGCAGTGCTAATCCCCAAACCGGGATTTCTAACTATGGCTACACCTTC. It specifies CSANPQTGISNYGYTF.

This clonotype was seen a handful of times. The J gene is TRBJ2-1, the V gene TRBV7-2; 9 bases are a match to TRBD2. The CDR3 loop spans 16 amino acids. Germline CDR1 SGHTA, CDR2 FQGNSA. Trimming cost V 5 bases and J 7 bases; bases outside gene matches: 12. This CDR3 reads CASSLTPAGGQNEQFF. The CDR3 coding sequence is TGTGCCAGCAGCCTAACACCTGCGGGGGGGCAGAATGAGCAGTTCTTC.

The chain is built from TRBV7-3 and TRBJ2-1, with TRBD1 as a possible D gene (5 bases). V shed 5 bases and J shed 2 bases, with 16 bases lying between them. Germline lookup yields CDR1 SGHTA and CDR2 FQGTGA. This CDR3 region has 16 residues. The CDR3 nucleotides are TGTGCCAGCAGCCCCAGCAGGACAACCACCTACAATGAGCAGTTCTTC. Translation: CASSPSRTTTYNEQFF.

This clonotype has at least ten counts. V and J are TRBV27 and TRBJ1-4; the D gene is possibly TRBD1 (5 bases). Germline assignment: CDR1 MNHEY and CDR2 SMNVEV (reference sequence). The CDR3 has 13 residues. The germline V and J ends were trimmed by 7 bases and 3 bases, with 9 bases remaining between them. The CDR3 spells CASKGFANEKLFF. In DNA form, the CDR3 reads TGTGCCAGCAAGGGGTTCGCTAATGAAAAACTGTTTTTT.

This clonotype was seen more than once but under ten times. The chain links TRBV4-1 to TRBJ2-1; 8 bases fit TRBD2. V shed 5 bases and J 7 bases; nucleotides not matched to a gene: 13. This CDR3 spans 16 amino acids. Germline V gene lookup returns CDR1 MGHRA and CDR2 YSYEKL. CDR3 region: CASSFLGLAGPNEQFF. DNA of the CDR3: TGCGCCAGCAGCTTTCTAGGCCTAGCGGGCCCTAATGAGCAGTTCTTC.

Turning to this clonotype: A clone one base away is much larger, so this may be a read error. The chain recombines TRBV28 with TRBJ2-7, with D unclear. The germline V gene encodes CDR1 MDHEN and CDR2 SYDVKM. This CDR3 contains 15 residues. The V and J ends lost 5 bases and 2 bases respectively, with 16 bases between them. DNA of the CDR3: TGTGCCAGCAGTAAGGGCGACGGAATGCCCTACGAGCAGTACTTC. The encoded protein is CASSKGDGMPYEQYF.

The rearrangement links TRBV6-6 to TRBJ1-6; TRBD1 matches at 7 bases. The CDR3 has 15 amino acids. Trimming at V came to 6 bases and at J to 5 bases, leaving 7 bases not matched to a gene. Per the germline V gene, CDR1 is MNHNY and CDR2 is SVGAGI (reference sequence). In DNA form, the CDR3 reads TGTGCCAGCAGCCGACAGGGTCTAAATAATTCACCCCTCCACTTT. It codes for CASSRQGLNNSPLHF.

The table lists this clonotype with a few counts. This sequence joins TRBV9 and TRBJ2-5, with D perhaps matching TRBD2 (5 bases). Trimming cost V 0 bases and J 4 bases, with 16 bases left between them. Germline CDR1 reads SGDLS; CDR2 reads YYNGEE. The CDR3 sequence is 16 residues long. DNA of the CDR3: TGTGCCAGCAGCGTAGATTCAGTCAGAGGAGGAGAGACCCAGTACTTC. It specifies CASSVDSVRGGETQYF.

In this sample, this clonotype turned up many times. The CDR3: CSAPLPDRDYNEQFF. The CDR3 DNA reads as TGCAGTGCTCCCTTGCCCGACAGGGACTACAATGAGCAGTTCTTC. J is TRBJ2-1 and V is TRBV20-1, with TRBD1 matching 7 bases. V dropped 5 bases and J dropped 3; count of bases not matched to a gene: 10. Germline CDR1 DFQATT, CDR2 SNEGSKA (reference sequence). The CDR3 has 15 amino acids.